These 20 T cell receptor beta chains were all obtained from the same sample, sequenced in a study of blood T cell repertoires in COVID-19. Measured with immunoSEQ multiplex PCR; TCRdb has only the in-frame clones, and not every one. The table lists 200,000 to 300,000 clones, approximately 88% of them singletons. Sample: PBMCs or T cells enriched from blood (not recorded which). These receptors were taken from a woman between 35 and 50 years old with acute COVID-19.

The chain combines TRBV9 with TRBJ1-3; the D is unclear. The V end was cut by 0 bases, the J end by 0 bases, with 7 bases between. The germline gives CDR1 SGDLS, CDR2 YYNGEE. The CDR3 is 15 residues long. CDR3 nucleotide sequence: TGTGCCAGCAGCGTAGCCGGTAACTCTGGAAACACCATATATTTT. It encodes CASSVAGNSGNTIYF.

The gene calls are TRBV7-2 and TRBJ1-5; no definite D call. The CDR3 is 14 amino acids. Germline V lookup: CDR1 SGHTA, CDR2 FQGNSA. Trimming shortened V by 7 bases and J by 2 bases, and 12 bases separated the two germline ends. The CDR3 DNA is TGTGCCAGCACTCCCGGGTGGGGCAATCAGCCCCAGCATTTT. This codes for CASTPGWGNQPQHF. Together with reference TRBV7-2 and TRBJ1-5, the CDR3 gives the full variable domain: GAGVSQSPSNKVTEKGKDVELRCDPISGHTALYWYRQSLGQGLEFLIYFQGNSAPDKSGLPSDRFSAERTGGSVSTLTIQRTQQEDSAVYLCASTPGWGNQPQHFGDGTRLSIL.

This clone was picked up a small number of times. The genes are TRBV19 and TRBJ1-3; 9 bases align to TRBD1. With V trimmed by 9 bases and J by 2 bases, 2 bases remained unmatched. Germline loops: CDR1 LNHDA, CDR2 SQIVND (reference sequence). The CDR3 spans 13 residues. CDR3 loop: CASRQGAGNTIYF. The CDR3 DNA sequence: TGTGCCAGCCGACAGGGGGCTGGAAACACCATATATTTT.

The chain employs TRBV5-6 and TRBJ1-6; D is ambiguous. This CDR3 is 16 amino acids long. V was cut by 4 bases and J by 6 bases, with 17 bases left in between. Germline values: CDR1 SGHDT, CDR2 YYEEEE. In DNA form, the CDR3 reads TGTGCCAGCAGCCTATGGCCGGCCGCGGGTAATTCACCCCTCCACTTT. Translation gives CASSLWPAAGNSPLHF.

Points on this clone: In the same sample, other DNA sequences code for this CDR3. The genes are TRBV5-1 and TRBJ2-5, with 7 bases matching TRBD2. This CDR3 is built from 14 residues. Trimming at V came to 0 bases and at J to 2 bases, leaving 1 base not matched to a gene. Germline-derived CDR1 and CDR2 are SGHRS and YFSETQ. The CDR3 DNA reads TGCGCCAGCAGCTTGGGCGGGGGTCAAGAGACCCAGTACTTC. Its protein product is CASSLGGGQETQYF.

This sequence joins TRBV4-3 and TRBJ2-5; 12 bases align to TRBD2. Germline CDR1 LGHNA, CDR2 YSLEER. This CDR3 has 16 residues. Losses at the gene ends were 4 bases for V and 5 bases for J; bases not matched to a gene: 8. CDR3: CASSRQLAGGGETQYF. The CDR3 nucleotides are TGCGCCAGCAGCCGACAACTAGCGGGGGGTGGGGAGACCCAGTACTTC.

The rearrangement links TRBV21-1 to TRBJ1-1; whether TRBD1, the table's D call, matches the DNA was not checked. TRBV21-1 is a known pseudogene. The CDR3 consists of 15 residues. The CDR3 loop reads CASSNFRGVNTEAFF. In nucleotides, the CDR3 is TGTGCCAGCAGCAATTTCAGGGGCGTGAACACTGAAGCTTTCTTT.

The chain recombines TRBV5-5 with TRBJ1-2; 7 bases fit TRBD1. Trimming cost V 1 base and J 5 bases; bases outside gene matches: 8. CDR1 SGHKS and CDR2 YYEKEE come from the germline V gene (reference sequence). This CDR3 spans 15 amino acids. CDR3 loop: CASSLTGDLNYGYTF. The DNA of the CDR3 is TGTGCCAGCAGCTTGACAGGGGATCTTAATTATGGCTACACCTTC.

The chain combines TRBV7-9 with TRBJ1-2; unclear D gene. The germline V gene has CDR1 SEHNR and CDR2 FQNEAQ (reference sequence). This CDR3 region has 15 residues. Trimming took 4 bases from V and 4 from J, leaving 16 bases between them. CDR3 DNA sequence: TGTGCCAGCAGCTCAGGACTTTTCTCGGGCTATGGCTACACCTTC. This gives the protein CASSSGLFSGYGYTF.

CDR3 residues: CATSDSNPLTSGSINEQFF. The DNA for the CDR3 is TGTGCCACCAGTGACTCTAACCCCTTGACTAGCGGGAGTATAAATGAGCAGTTCTTC. The chain links TRBV24-1 to TRBJ2-1; 12 positions match TRBD2. Trimming took 4 bases from V and 7 from J; bases not matched to a gene: 16. CDR3 length: 19 residues. Germline CDR1 and CDR2: KGHDR and SFDVKD.

The chain has TRBV7-9 and TRBJ1-2, with TRBD1 identical over 8 bases. V lost 6 bases to trimming and J lost 4 bases; unmatched junction nucleotides: 10. The CDR3 is 15 amino acids. The germline gives CDR1 SEHNR, CDR2 FQNEAQ (reference sequence). CDR3 region: CASSASQGAGYGYTF. DNA for the CDR3: TGTGCCAGCAGTGCCAGCCAGGGGGCTGGCTATGGCTACACCTTC.

V gene TRBV5-1 combines with J gene TRBJ2-7, with 10 bases matching TRBD1. Germline V gene data show CDR1 as SGHRS and CDR2 as YFSETQ. The CDR3 spans 14 residues. V trimming: 0 bases; J trimming: 8 bases; junction bases outside the gene matches: 5. CDR3 region: CASSLVRQGAQQYF. The CDR3 DNA follows: TGCGCCAGCAGCTTGGTAAGACAGGGGGCGCAGCAGTACTTC.

The rearrangement joins TRBV29-1 to TRBJ1-1; 7 bases are shared with TRBD1. Germline-derived CDR1 and CDR2 are SQVTM and ANQGSEA. This CDR3 spans 12 amino acids. V shed 3 bases and J 3 bases; nucleotides not matched to a gene: 1. The CDR3 nucleotides read TGCAGCGTTGAGACAGGGTACACTGAAGCTTTCTTT. Amino acids: CSVETGYTEAFF.

This clone was detected once. The gene calls are TRBV15 and TRBJ1-3, with D tentatively TRBD1 (6 bases). This CDR3 is built from 16 residues. V lost 5 bases to trimming and J lost 8 bases, with 22 bases between them. Per germline, CDR1 LNHNV and CDR2 YYDKDF (reference sequence). CDR3 amino acids: CATSPDPGGRGDTIYF. CDR3 nucleotides: TGTGCCACCAGCCCCGATCCGGGGGGCCGCGGAGACACCATATATTTT.

This chain uses TRBV5-5 with TRBJ1-5; 7 bases agree with TRBD1. V lost 4 bases to trimming and J lost 5 bases; unmatched junction nucleotides: 6. The CDR3 contains 14 residues. Germline V lookup: CDR1 SGHKS, CDR2 YYEKEE (reference sequence). The CDR3 sequence: CASSDGTDYQPQHF. The CDR3 DNA reads as TGTGCCAGCAGCGATGGGACAGATTATCAGCCCCAGCATTTT.

This chain links TRBV24-1 with TRBJ2-1, with D possibly matching TRBD1 (5 bases). Trimming left V 1 base short and J 12 bases short, with 9 bases between. The CDR3 runs 12 residues. From germline, CDR1 is KGHDR and CDR2 SFDVKD. CDR3 region: CATSDFGAAQFF. The CDR3, as DNA: TGTGCCACCAGTGATTTTGGGGCAGCGCAGTTCTTC.

The sample holds one count of this clone. The V gene is TRBV12-5, the J gene TRBJ1-5; D may be TRBD1 (5 bases). CDR3 size: 15 residues. The V gene lost 1 base and the J gene lost 5 bases, with 12 bases spanning the gap. Germline assignment: CDR1 LGHNT and CDR2 FRNRAP. In nucleotides, the CDR3 is TGTGCTAGTGGTTTGGGACAGCCTGGCGATCAGCCCCAGCATTTT. Its translation: CASGLGQPGDQPQHF.

The rearrangement links TRBV5-1 to TRBJ2-3, with D perhaps TRBD1 (5 bases). Trimming cost V 1 base and J 2 bases, with 8 bases left between them. Germline V CDR1 and CDR2: SGHRS, YFSETQ. CDR3 size: 14 residues. CDR3 nucleotides: TGCGCCAGCAGCTTGTCAGGGATCACAGATACGCAGTATTTT. This codes for CASSLSGITDTQYF.

This CDR3 is CASSARGLGTEQFF. CDR3 in DNA: TGTGCCAGCAGCGCCCGGGGACTAGGCACTGAGCAGTTCTTC. The chain has TRBV9 and TRBJ2-1; 8 nucleotides align to TRBD2. This CDR3 comprises 14 residues. Germline assignment: CDR1 SGDLS and CDR2 YYNGEE. The V gene end was trimmed by 3 bases and the J gene end by 9 bases; junction bases not matched to a gene: 8. The full variable domain, with the rest looked up from reference TRBV9 and TRBJ2-1, is DSGVTQTPKHLITATGQRVTLRCSPRSGDLSVYWYQQSLDQGLQFLIQYYNGEERAKGNILERFSAQQFPDLHSELNLSSLELGDSALYFCASSARGLGTEQFFGPGTRLTVL.

On this clone: Additional DNA sequences in this sample encode the identical CDR3. In DNA form, the CDR3 reads TGTGCCAGCAGTCTGGGGGGGAACACTGAAGCTTTCTTT. Translating gives CASSLGGNTEAFF. The rearrangement joins TRBV12-3 or TRBV12-4 to TRBJ1-1; D possibly corresponds to TRBD1 (5 bases). V lost 5 bases and J lost 1, with 8 bases in between. The CDR3 is made up of 13 amino acids.